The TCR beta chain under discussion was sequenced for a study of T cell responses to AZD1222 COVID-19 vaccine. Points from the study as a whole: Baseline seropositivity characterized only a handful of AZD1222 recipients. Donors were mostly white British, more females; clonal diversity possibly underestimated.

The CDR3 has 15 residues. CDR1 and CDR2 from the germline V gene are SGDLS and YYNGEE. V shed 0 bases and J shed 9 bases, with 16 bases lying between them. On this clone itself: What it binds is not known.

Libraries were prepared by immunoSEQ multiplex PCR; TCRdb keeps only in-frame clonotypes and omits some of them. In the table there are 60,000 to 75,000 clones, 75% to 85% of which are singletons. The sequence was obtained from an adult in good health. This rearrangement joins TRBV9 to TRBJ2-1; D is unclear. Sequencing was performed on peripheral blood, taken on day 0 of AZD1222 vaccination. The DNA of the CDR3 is TGTGCCAGCAGCGTAGGGAATAGTCTCAATGTTGAGCAGTTCTTC. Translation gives CASSVGNSLNVEQFF.